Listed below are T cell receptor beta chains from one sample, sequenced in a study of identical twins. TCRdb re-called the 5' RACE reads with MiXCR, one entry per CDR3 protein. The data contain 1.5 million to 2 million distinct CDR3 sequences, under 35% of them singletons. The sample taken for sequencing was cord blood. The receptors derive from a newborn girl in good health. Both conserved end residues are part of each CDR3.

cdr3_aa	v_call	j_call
CASSGGRSVYTF	TRBV6-1	TRBJ1-2
CASSLSGRADPNNEQFF	TRBV12-3/TRBV12-4	TRBJ2-1
CASTEDRIYGYTF	TRBV28	TRBJ1-2
CASSYAHRPQHF	TRBV12-3/TRBV12-4	TRBJ1-5
CASRFRDGQPQHF	TRBV12-3/TRBV12-4	TRBJ1-5
CASSLDGRTYEQYF	TRBV7-2	TRBJ2-7
CSASKAHELEAFF	TRBV20-1	TRBJ1-1
CASSEGRPNQPQHF	TRBV7-2	TRBJ1-5
CASSDGRREVPQHF	TRBV25-1	TRBJ1-5
CSASTRENFQNIQYF	TRBV20-1	TRBJ2-4
CASSFHPRYEQYF	TRBV5-1	TRBJ2-7
CASSQDPPGTDTQYF	TRBV3-1	TRBJ2-3
CASSEARGHRQPQHF	TRBV2	TRBJ1-5
CASSQFTGGDYEQYF	TRBV4-1	TRBJ2-7
CAIAQGLNTEAFF	TRBV10-3	TRBJ1-1
CASSRDGYYGYTF	TRBV11-2	TRBJ1-2
CASSPGDGYQPQHF	TRBV28	TRBJ1-5
CASSATLAGGDNEQFF	TRBV5-1	TRBJ2-1
CASSSYRGLAGRTDTQYF	TRBV28	TRBJ2-3
CAGSPWDGADTQYF	TRBV6-2/TRBV6-3	TRBJ2-3
CASSSTPGGQYF	TRBV13	TRBJ2-7
CSAPRRQGIFRTSGSEQFF	TRBV20-1	TRBJ2-1
CASSEDSEKLFF	TRBV25-1	TRBJ1-4
CASSVGARDLTDTQYF	TRBV9	TRBJ2-3
CASSRLRREQYF	TRBV28	TRBJ2-4
CASSTGQGASYTF	TRBV7-2	TRBJ1-2
CASSLEAGNSYEQYF	TRBV11-3	TRBJ2-7
CASSHYPSGARTDTQYF	TRBV3-1	TRBJ2-3
CSVESSGGGETQYF	TRBV29-1	.
CSAREGGSGTEAFF	TRBV20-1	TRBJ1-1